Described below is a single T cell receptor (beta chain) sequence and its context. As processed by the authors: Reference gene primers were amplified, and this amplification served to estimate nucleated cell counts. Clones were read by immunoSEQ multiplex PCR, and TCRdb kept only the in-frame ones, dropping some. That table furnishes V, J and clone size, whereas the DNA furnished D and trimming. The sample carries fewer than 80,000 clones, about 70% recorded once. This entry comes from a study of blood T cell repertoires in COVID-19. Study as a whole: Nucleic acid was either cDNA or gDNA, and it came from T cells, B-cell-depleted T cells, or PBMCs.

The source material was peripheral blood. This receptor was obtained from a man aged 55 to 70 with acute or convalescent COVID-19.

CDR3 sequence reads: CSASEGRDGNEQFF. The CDR3 DNA reads TGCAGTGCTAGTGAGGGCAGGGATGGAAATGAGCAGTTCTTC. V usage is TRBV20-1 and J usage is TRBJ2-1; D assignment may be TRBD1 or TRBD2 (5 bases each). CDR3 length equals 14 residues. CDR1 and CDR2 from the germline V gene are DFQATT and SNEGSKA (reference sequence). V dropped 3 bases and J dropped 7 bases, with 16 bases sitting between them.